Following are 32 T cell receptor beta chains from one sample sequenced in a study of ipilimumab plus nivolumab after autologous stem cell transplantation. TCRdb keeps only in-frame clones here, not all; method: immunoSEQ multiplex PCR. Seen here are about 40,000 clones, over 90% observed once, and the top ten hold roughly 0.9%. Sequencing was performed on PBMCs, taken in a trial of ipilimumab plus nivolumab as post-transplant consolidation. These receptors were obtained from a male donor with multiple myeloma.

This sequence joins TRBV9 and TRBJ1-2; TRBD1 matches 8 bases. CDR3 size: 14 residues. Losses at the gene ends were 3 bases for V and 2 bases for J; bases not matched to a gene: 3. CDR1 is SGDLS, CDR2 YYNGEE, per germline. The CDR3 spells CASSGGTGNYGYTF. The CDR3 DNA is TGTGCCAGCAGCGGGGGGACAGGCAACTATGGCTACACCTTC.

The J gene is TRBJ2-5, the V gene TRBV5-1; tentative D call: TRBD1 (5 bases). Trimming shortened V by 4 bases and J by 1 base, and 8 bases separated the two germline ends. This CDR3 has 13 residues. The V gene's germline CDR1 is SGHRS and CDR2 YFSETQ. In DNA form, the CDR3 reads TGCGCCAGCAGCCCGGACACCCAAGAGACCCAGTACTTC. Residues: CASSPDTQETQYF.

This chain connects TRBV11-2 to TRBJ1-5; 7 bases are a match to TRBD1. This CDR3 region has 14 residues. Germline trimming cut 5 bases from V and 11 bases from J; bases unmatched to any gene: 12. Germline assignment: CDR1 SGHAT and CDR2 FQNNGV. CDR3 bases: TGTGCCAGCAGCCCGGACAGGACCTTAGAGGCCCAGCATTTT. Translating it yields CASSPDRTLEAQHF.

The sample holds a few counts of this clone. The CDR3 nucleotides read TGTGCCAGCAGGAGGCCCGGAAACACCATATATTTT. The encoded protein is CASRRPGNTIYF. The chain recombines TRBV6-6 with TRBJ1-3, with unresolved D. The V end was cut by 6 bases, the J end by 4 bases, with 7 bases between. The germline V gene has CDR1 MNHNY and CDR2 SVGAGI (reference sequence). There are 12 residues in the CDR3.

Comment on this clone: The same CDR3 can be traced to other DNA sequences in this sample. The J gene is TRBJ2-3, the V gene TRBV5-1, with 9 bases aligning to TRBD2. There are 16 residues in the CDR3. The ends lost 4 bases at V and 2 bases at J; junction bases unmatched: 8. Germline V gene lookup returns CDR1 SGHRS and CDR2 YFSETQ. CDR3 nucleotide sequence: TGCGCCAGCAGCCCCGGGCGGGGGGGGGCCACAGATACGCAGTATTTT. Protein product: CASSPGRGGATDTQYF.

This clone was seen once. The chain employs TRBV29-1 and TRBJ2-5; D possibly uses TRBD1 or TRBD2 (5 bases each). There are 14 residues in the CDR3. Per germline, CDR1 SQVTM and CDR2 ANQGSEA. V was shortened by 3 bases and J by 4 bases, with 15 bases between the two germline ends. CDR3 amino acids: CSVDGYGTPETQYF. CDR3 in DNA: TGCAGCGTTGACGGGTACGGGACCCCAGAGACCCAGTACTTC.

The chain joins TRBV28 to TRBJ1-2; D is ambiguous. V shed 3 bases and J shed 4 bases, with 15 bases lying between them. The CDR3 is 15 amino acids. CDR1 and CDR2 (germline): MDHEN, SYDVKM. CDR3 loop: CASSLGEGSLYGYTF. CDR3 bases: TGTGCCAGCAGTTTGGGTGAGGGCAGTCTCTATGGCTACACCTTC.

The chain has TRBV5-4 and TRBJ2-2; D is undetermined. The CDR3 is made up of 14 amino acids. V lost 2 bases and J lost 1, with 6 bases in between. Germline loops: CDR1 SGHNT, CDR2 YYREEE (reference sequence). The CDR3 coding sequence is TGTGCCAGCAGCTTTTTAGGGAACACCGGGGAGCTGTTTTTT. Protein: CASSFLGNTGELFF.

The chain recombines TRBV7-2 with TRBJ2-3; unclear D gene. The V and J ends lost 5 bases and 4 bases respectively, with 4 bases between them. The CDR3 spans 11 residues. Germline-derived CDR1 and CDR2 are SGHTA and FQGNSA. In nucleotides, the CDR3 is TGTGCCAGCAGCCCAGCAGATACGCAGTATTTT. Protein product: CASSPADTQYF.

The chain joins TRBV5-1 to TRBJ2-1; 9 nucleotides align to TRBD2. Germline CDR1 reads SGHRS; CDR2 reads YFSETQ. The CDR3 covers 16 residues. After removal of 0 bases from V and 0 bases from J, the junction contained 1 base not matched to a gene. The CDR3 DNA reads TGCGCCAGCAGCTTGGCGCGGGGGGGCTCCTACAATGAGCAGTTCTTC. Translated: CASSLARGGSYNEQFF.

The chain employs TRBV7-2 and TRBJ1-3; a possible D gene is TRBD1 (5 bases). This CDR3 is 16 amino acids long. V lost 3 bases and J lost 0, with 12 bases in between. Germline lookup yields CDR1 SGHTA and CDR2 FQGNSA. The CDR3 reads CASSFLTARSGNTIYF. DNA of the CDR3: TGTGCCAGCAGCTTCTTGACAGCCCGCTCTGGAAACACCATATATTTT. The whole variable domain, filled in from reference TRBV7-2 and TRBJ1-3, reads GAGVSQSPSNKVTEKGKDVELRCDPISGHTALYWYRQSLGQGLEFLIYFQGNSAPDKSGLPSDRFSAERTGGSVSTLTIQRTQQEDSAVYLCASSFLTARSGNTIYFGEGSWLTVV.

The chain recombines TRBV19 with TRBJ2-5; D is unresolved. Germline lookup yields CDR1 LNHDA and CDR2 SQIVND (reference sequence). The CDR3 runs 13 residues. Trimming removed 3 bases from V and 5 bases from J, with 10 bases in between. CDR3 in amino acids: CASSMGSPETQYF. CDR3 in DNA: TGTGCCAGTAGTATGGGCAGCCCGGAGACCCAGTACTTC.

The chain uses TRBV5-1 and TRBJ2-3; the match to TRBD1 covers 7 bases. The CDR3 loop spans 15 amino acids. V lost 2 bases, J lost 4 bases, and 7 bases stayed unmatched. Germline CDR1 SGHRS, CDR2 YFSETQ. The chain's CDR3 is CASSLQGGAPDTQYF. CDR3 DNA: TGCGCCAGCAGCTTACAAGGGGGCGCGCCAGATACGCAGTATTTT.

The CDR3 spells CASSGTPNTEAFF. CDR3 in DNA: TGTGCCTCATCCGGGACACCGAACACTGAAGCTTTCTTT. The V gene is TRBV19, the J gene TRBJ1-1; TRBD1 might be the D (6 bases). This CDR3 has 13 residues. Per the germline V gene, CDR1 is LNHDA and CDR2 is SQIVND (reference sequence). V was trimmed by 11 bases and J by 1 base, leaving 14 bases between them.

CDR3 nucleotide sequence: TGTGCCAGCAGCACCCTCCGCCCGGCGGGTCCCCACGAGCAGTACTTC. Its translation: CASSTLRPAGPHEQYF. This chain joins TRBV7-9 and TRBJ2-5; TRBD2 is a possible D gene (5 bases). The J call may be mistaken, given a closer DNA end match to TRBJ2-7. Germline CDR1 and CDR2: SEHNR and FQNEAQ (reference sequence). The CDR3 has 16 residues.

V gene TRBV7-2 combines with J gene TRBJ1-3, with D possibly TRBD1 on 6 matching bases. CDR3 length: 16 amino acids. The germline V gene has CDR1 SGHTA and CDR2 FQGNSA. The ends were cut back, 2 bases at V and 0 bases at J, with 11 bases in the middle. CDR3 sequence (DNA): TGTGCCAGCAGCTTATCCGGGACAAACTCTGGAAACACCATATATTTT. Translation gives CASSLSGTNSGNTIYF.

The chain employs TRBV6-5 and TRBJ2-1; 10 bases map to TRBD2. Germline V CDR1 and CDR2: MNHEY, SVGAGI. The V and J ends lost 6 bases and 6 bases, in that order; junction bases with no gene match: 8. This CDR3 spans 15 amino acids. CDR3: CASRPAGGRGNEQFF. CDR3 coding DNA: TGTGCCAGCAGACCAGCGGGAGGGCGGGGCAATGAGCAGTTCTTC.

The chain couples TRBV19 to TRBJ2-2; D is unresolved. V was cut by 7 bases and J by 1 base, with 13 bases left in between. The V gene's germline CDR1 is LNHDA and CDR2 SQIVND (reference sequence). The CDR3 extends over 15 amino acids. The CDR3 loop is CASKNGHGNTGELFF. CDR3 nucleotide sequence: TGTGCCAGTAAAAATGGTCACGGGAACACCGGGGAGCTGTTTTTT.

This clone was seen only a few times. The chain carries TRBV15 and TRBJ1-4, with D possibly TRBD1 on 6 matching bases. CDR1 LNHNV and CDR2 YYDKDF come from the germline V gene (reference sequence). Trimming removed 7 bases at V and 5 bases at J, with 11 bases between. This CDR3 has 13 residues. CDR3 sequence reads: CATTGTNNEKLFF. The CDR3, as DNA: TGTGCCACCACCGGGACAAACAATGAAAAACTGTTTTTT.

The rearrangement uses TRBV27 and TRBJ1-4, with TRBD1 matching over 10 bases. The V gene end was trimmed by 5 bases and the J gene end by 6 bases; junction bases not matched to a gene: 6. The germline V gene has CDR1 MNHEY and CDR2 SMNVEV (reference sequence). The CDR3 length is 15 residues. The CDR3 here is CASSAGTGEDEKLFF. The CDR3 DNA sequence: TGTGCCAGCAGTGCGGGGACAGGGGAGGATGAAAAACTGTTTTTT.

This rearrangement joins TRBV29-1 to TRBJ2-1, with D unresolved. The V gene's germline CDR1 is SQVTM and CDR2 ANQGSEA. The CDR3 has 13 amino acids. Trimming left V 4 bases short and J 0 bases short, with 7 bases between. CDR3 residues: CSVAPSSYNEQFF. In nucleotides, the CDR3 is TGCAGCGTTGCACCGAGCTCCTACAATGAGCAGTTCTTC.

This chain uses TRBV28 with TRBJ2-1; 14 bases are shared with TRBD2. J lost 7 bases, V lost 0 bases, and 2 bases had no gene match. CDR1 MDHEN and CDR2 SYDVKM come from the germline V gene. The CDR3 is made up of 16 amino acids. The CDR3 DNA reads as TGTGCCAGCAGTTTATGGACTAGCGGGGGGGTGAATGAGCAGTTCTTC. The encoded protein is CASSLWTSGGVNEQFF.

This rearrangement joins TRBV28 to TRBJ2-2, with TRBD2 matching 9 bases. With 5 bases clipped from V and 2 bases from J, the junction kept 6 bases outside the gene matches. The V gene's germline CDR1 is MDHEN and CDR2 SYDVKM. This CDR3 has 16 residues. CDR3 sequence: CASSKNSGSNTGELFF. In nucleotides, the CDR3 is TGTGCCAGCAGTAAAAATAGCGGGAGCAACACCGGGGAGCTGTTTTTT.

This chain uses TRBV7-3 with TRBJ2-1; the D gene is possibly TRBD2 (6 bases). The CDR3 covers 14 residues. Trimming took 0 bases from V and 7 from J, leaving 10 bases between them. The germline CDR1 and CDR2 sequences are SGHTA and FQGTGA. The CDR3 region is CASSLTSGGNEQFF. In DNA form, the CDR3 reads TGTGCCAGCAGCTTAACGTCCGGGGGAAATGAGCAGTTCTTC.

The chain combines TRBV14 with TRBJ2-7; 12 nucleotides line up with TRBD1. V lost 3 bases to trimming and J lost 5 bases; unmatched junction nucleotides: 5. Germline CDR1 is SGHDN and CDR2 is FVKESK. The CDR3 runs to 15 residues. CDR3 in amino acids: CASSHAGTGGHEQYF. The CDR3 region has the DNA TGTGCCAGCAGCCATGCCGGGACAGGGGGCCACGAGCAGTACTTC.

Regarding this clone: Different DNA sequences within this sample yield the same CDR3. This sequence joins TRBV19 and TRBJ1-5, with TRBD1 matching over 11 bases. J was trimmed by 4 bases and V by 1 base; bases with no gene match: 6. The CDR3 is 17 residues long. Germline V CDR1 and CDR2: LNHDA, SQIVND (reference sequence). The CDR3: CASSIGLGTGGNQPQHF. As DNA, the CDR3 is TGTGCCAGTAGTATAGGGCTGGGGACAGGGGGGAATCAGCCCCAGCATTTT. Full variable domain (outside the CDR3, taken from reference TRBV19 and TRBJ1-5): DGGITQSPKYLFRKEGQNVTLSCEQNLNHDAMYWYRQDPGQGLRLIYYSQIVNDFQKGDIAEGYSVSREKKESFPLTVTSAQKNPTAFYLCASSIGLGTGGNQPQHFGDGTRLSIL.

The CDR3 DNA reads as TGTGCCAGCAGACAAAGCGCAGGGGTCGCGCACGAGCAGTACTTC. It specifies CASRQSAGVAHEQYF. This chain joins TRBV7-6 and TRBJ2-7; weak D call: TRBD1 (6 bases). V was trimmed by 6 bases and J by 5 bases, leaving 20 bases between them. This CDR3 is built from 15 residues. The germline gives CDR1 SGHVS, CDR2 FNYEAQ.

This clone was observed a single time. V usage is TRBV4-3 and J usage is TRBJ1-2; tentatively, D is TRBD1 (6 bases). Germline V gives CDR1 LGHNA, CDR2 YSLEER. The CDR3 is made up of 15 amino acids. Trimming removed 0 bases at V and 7 bases at J, with 15 bases between. CDR3 bases: TGCGCCAGCAGCCAAGATCGAATCCAGGGGCTTGGCTACACCTTC. This gives the protein CASSQDRIQGLGYTF.

The V call is TRBV7-2, the J call TRBJ1-3; unclear D gene. Germline CDR1 reads SGHTA; CDR2 reads FQGNSA. V was trimmed by 2 bases and J by 2 bases, leaving 10 bases between them. This CDR3 is built from 15 residues. The CDR3 nucleotides are TGTGCCAGCAGCTTACACAGTGGGACTGGAAACACCATATATTTT. Translated: CASSLHSGTGNTIYF.

The V call is TRBV28, the J call TRBJ2-3; D gene ambiguous. Trimming pared 5 bases from V and 0 bases from J, leaving 6 bases between. The CDR3 is 13 amino acids. Germline CDR1 reads MDHEN; CDR2 reads SYDVKM. CDR3 coding DNA: TGTGCCAGCAGTGGTCTAAGCACAGATACGCAGTATTTT. It codes for CASSGLSTDTQYF.

This rearrangement joins TRBV9 to TRBJ2-2; D could derive from TRBD1 or TRBD2 (5 bases each). The length of the CDR3 is 13 residues. V lost 8 bases, J lost 1 base, and 9 bases lay in between. Germline values: CDR1 SGDLS, CDR2 YYNGEE. CDR3 residues: CASRDLNTGELFF. The CDR3 nucleotides are TGTGCCAGTCGGGACCTGAACACCGGGGAGCTGTTTTTT.

This sequence joins TRBV19 and TRBJ2-7, with 10 bases aligning to TRBD1. V lost 1 base to trimming and J lost 4 bases; unmatched junction nucleotides: 13. The germline CDR1 and CDR2 sequences are LNHDA and SQIVND (reference sequence). The CDR3 consists of 18 residues. As DNA, the CDR3 is TGTGCCAGTAGTATAGGATCCTCGGGACAGGGGAGTGGGTACGAGCAGTACTTC. Its translation is CASSIGSSGQGSGYEQYF.